This paragraph covers one T cell receptor (beta chain) sequence. The protocol was immunoSEQ multiplex PCR, while the TCRdb copy is restricted to in-frame clones and leaves out a portion. Of roughly 52,000 clones listed, about four fifths are singletons. V was clipped by 5 bases and J by 3 bases, with 16 bases between them. Germline CDR1 reads SEHNR; CDR2 reads FQNEAQ (reference sequence). CDR3 size: 15 residues. The data originate from a study of blood T cell repertoires in COVID-19. Study summary: The United States, Italy and Spain supplied acute and convalescent COVID-19 samples.

The receptor's source is a human donor in a cohort sampled during active COVID-19. The chain combines TRBV7-9 with TRBJ1-1; D is ambiguous. Sequencing was performed on peripheral blood. Written as DNA, the CDR3 is TGTGCCAGCAGCCCCCATGGGGAGGGCCACACTGAAGCTTTCTTT. Its protein is CASSPHGEGHTEAFF.